The rows below give T cell receptor beta chains drawn from one sample of a study of shared clonotypes between healthy human individuals. Using immunoSEQ multiplex PCR, the repertoire was profiled, and TCRdb retains in-frame clones only, with some absent. The sample has roughly 2,000,000 clones; just under 95% are singletons. Sequenced material: naive CD8+ T cells from PBMCs. These receptors came from a man aged 18-30 years in good health. Some clones in this sample may be carry-over from other donors' samples. Both conserved end residues are part of each CDR3. A D gene is named only where the DNA matches it firmly. Size is stated for part of the rows, as once, few or many counts, or as a class when the clone is expanded.

V gene: TRBV7-7; D gene: .; clone size: .; J gene: TRBJ2-5; CDR3 length: 16; CDR3 DNA: TGTGCCAGCAGCTTAGAGGCGCTGGGGTACCAAGAGACCCAGTACTTC; CDR3 protein: CASSLEALGYQETQYF
V gene: TRBV30; D gene: TRBD1; clone size: once; J gene: TRBJ2-6; CDR3 length: 17; CDR3 DNA: TGTGCCTGGGGGACAGGGGTTTCAGCGTCTGGGGCCAACGTCCTGACTTTC; CDR3 protein: CAWGTGVSASGANVLTF
V gene: TRBV5-1; D gene: .; clone size: once; J gene: TRBJ2-3; CDR3 length: 19; CDR3 DNA: TGCGCCAGCAGCTTGCGTGACAGGCCGGGACTCTTTCACACAGATACGCAGTATTTT; CDR3 protein: CASSLRDRPGLFHTDTQYF
V gene: TRBV27; D gene: TRBD2; clone size: once; J gene: TRBJ2-2; CDR3 length: 18; CDR3 DNA: TGTGCCAGCAGTTCCCCCTTAGGTAGCGGGAGGGCCACCGGGGAGCTGTTTTTT; CDR3 protein: CASSSPLGSGRATGELFF
V gene: TRBV5-1; D gene: .; clone size: .; J gene: TRBJ2-1; CDR3 length: 15; CDR3 DNA: TGCGCCAGCAGCTTGGAGGGTGTTTCCTACAATGAGCAGTTCTTC; CDR3 protein: CASSLEGVSYNEQFF
V gene: TRBV28; D gene: .; clone size: once; J gene: TRBJ1-1; CDR3 length: 18; CDR3 DNA: TGTGCCAGCAGTTTAGTCTTTCGGGTCGGGGGGGTGAACACTGAAGCTTTCTTT; CDR3 protein: CASSLVFRVGGVNTEAFF
V gene: TRBV15; D gene: .; clone size: .; J gene: TRBJ2-1; CDR3 length: 15; CDR3 DNA: TGTGCCACCAGCAGAGATCGGGGTCGAGCCAAGGAGCAGTTCTTC; CDR3 protein: CATSRDRGRAKEQFF
V gene: TRBV9; D gene: .; clone size: .; J gene: TRBJ1-2; CDR3 length: 13; CDR3 DNA: TGTGCCAGCAGCGTAGACCGGGGCGGTGGCTACACCTTC; CDR3 protein: CASSVDRGGGYTF
V gene: TRBV7-6; D gene: .; clone size: .; J gene: TRBJ1-4; CDR3 length: 14; CDR3 DNA: TGTGCCAGCAGCTTCGGGATCAATAATGAAAAACTGTTTTTT; CDR3 protein: CASSFGINNEKLFF
V gene: TRBV29-1; D gene: TRBD1; clone size: .; J gene: TRBJ1-1; CDR3 length: 11; CDR3 DNA: TGCAGCGGCGACAGGGGCACTGAAGCTTTCTTT; CDR3 protein: CSGDRGTEAFF
V gene: TRBV5-1; D gene: TRBD1; clone size: .; J gene: TRBJ2-7; CDR3 length: 13; CDR3 DNA: TGCGCCAGCAGCTTAGGGGGCTTCTACGAGCAGTACTTC; CDR3 protein: CASSLGGFYEQYF
V gene: TRBV27; D gene: .; clone size: .; J gene: TRBJ2-7; CDR3 length: 13; CDR3 DNA: TGTGCCAGCCGTCGAGGGAAGGCAGCCGAGCAGTACTTC; CDR3 protein: CASRRGKAAEQYF
V gene: TRBV2; D gene: .; clone size: .; J gene: TRBJ1-2; CDR3 length: 15; CDR3 DNA: TGTGCCAGCAGTGAAAGGTCTTTAAGTGGGTATGGCTACACCTTC; CDR3 protein: CASSERSLSGYGYTF
V gene: TRBV23-1; D gene: TRBD1; clone size: .; J gene: TRBJ1-2; CDR3 length: 15; CDR3 DNA: TGCGCCAGCAGTCAAGAACAGGGGGTGGACTATGGCTACACCTTC; CDR3 protein: CASSQEQGVDYGYTF
V gene: TRBV27; D gene: .; clone size: few; J gene: TRBJ2-7; CDR3 length: 14; CDR3 DNA: TGTGCCAGCAGTTTCCGAGGTTCATACTACGAGCAGTACTTC; CDR3 protein: CASSFRGSYYEQYF
V gene: TRBV27; D gene: .; clone size: .; J gene: TRBJ1-5; CDR3 length: 14; CDR3 DNA: TGTGCCAGCAGTTTTGGAGGGAGTCATCAGCCCCAGCATTTT; CDR3 protein: CASSFGGSHQPQHF
V gene: TRBV5-1; D gene: TRBD2; clone size: .; J gene: TRBJ2-3; CDR3 length: 17; CDR3 DNA: TGCGCCAGCACGACTCTGGAGCGGGAGGGCCGTTCAGATACGCAGTATTTT; CDR3 protein: CASTTLEREGRSDTQYF
V gene: TRBV11-2; D gene: TRBD2; clone size: .; J gene: TRBJ2-5; CDR3 length: 16; CDR3 DNA: TGTGCCAGCAGCTTAGGGACTAGCGGAACTCAAGAGACCCAGTACTTC; CDR3 protein: CASSLGTSGTQETQYF
V gene: TRBV6-1; D gene: .; clone size: .; J gene: TRBJ2-2; CDR3 length: 17; CDR3 DNA: TGTGCCAGCAGTGAACACAGGGTGCAGCCGAACACCGGGGAGCTGTTTTTT; CDR3 protein: CASSEHRVQPNTGELFF
V gene: TRBV15; D gene: .; clone size: .; J gene: TRBJ2-1; CDR3 length: 13; CDR3 DNA: TGTGCCACCAGCAGAGATTCTTCGGCTGAGCAGTTCTTC; CDR3 protein: CATSRDSSAEQFF
V gene: TRBV29-1; D gene: .; clone size: once; J gene: TRBJ2-7; CDR3 length: 11; CDR3 DNA: TGCAGCGTTGCCGGGATGGGCGAGCAGTACTTC; CDR3 protein: CSVAGMGEQYF
V gene: TRBV28; D gene: .; clone size: .; J gene: TRBJ2-7; CDR3 length: 15; CDR3 DNA: TGTGCCAGCAGTTTATTGGCAGGAGAAAATTACGAGCAGTACTTC; CDR3 protein: CASSLLAGENYEQYF
V gene: TRBV27; D gene: .; clone size: .; J gene: TRBJ1-1; CDR3 length: 15; CDR3 DNA: TGTGCCAGCAGTTCCAGGGAGGGGATAAACACTGAAGCTTTCTTT; CDR3 protein: CASSSREGINTEAFF
V gene: TRBV4-2; D gene: .; clone size: .; J gene: TRBJ2-3; CDR3 length: 15; CDR3 DNA: TGTGCCAGCAGCCAAGTTGTCCGGAGCACAGATACGCAGTATTTT; CDR3 protein: CASSQVVRSTDTQYF
V gene: TRBV29-1; D gene: TRBD1; clone size: .; J gene: TRBJ2-5; CDR3 length: 15; CDR3 DNA: TGCAGCGTTGAAGATCGGTCGACAGGGAAGCAGACCCAGTACTTC; CDR3 protein: CSVEDRSTGKQTQYF
V gene: TRBV5-1; D gene: TRBD1; clone size: .; J gene: TRBJ2-6; CDR3 length: 19; CDR3 DNA: TGCGCCAGCAGCTTGAATGCCGGGACAGGGATCTCTGGGGCCAACGTCCTGACTTTC; CDR3 protein: CASSLNAGTGISGANVLTF
V gene: TRBV27; D gene: .; clone size: .; J gene: TRBJ2-7; CDR3 length: 15; CDR3 DNA: TGTGCCAGCAGTAGATTCCAGATAGGCGGCTACGAGCAGTACTTC; CDR3 protein: CASSRFQIGGYEQYF
V gene: TRBV7-9; D gene: .; clone size: .; J gene: TRBJ2-5; CDR3 length: 12; CDR3 DNA: TGTGCCAGCAGGTTAGGGTGGGAGACCCAGTACTTC; CDR3 protein: CASRLGWETQYF
V gene: TRBV7-8; D gene: .; clone size: .; J gene: TRBJ1-2; CDR3 length: 14; CDR3 DNA: TGTGCCAGCAGCTTATTAGGCACCCACTATGGCTACACCTTC; CDR3 protein: CASSLLGTHYGYTF
V gene: TRBV5-1; D gene: TRBD2; clone size: .; J gene: TRBJ2-3; CDR3 length: 17; CDR3 DNA: TGCGCCAGCAGCTTGGAAGTTGTTAGCGGGGCCCCAGATACGCAGTATTTT; CDR3 protein: CASSLEVVSGAPDTQYF
V gene: TRBV9; D gene: TRBD2; clone size: .; J gene: TRBJ2-1; CDR3 length: 15; CDR3 DNA: TGTGCCAGCAGCACTAGCGGGCTAACCTACAATGAGCAGTTCTTC; CDR3 protein: CASSTSGLTYNEQFF
V gene: TRBV7-9; D gene: .; clone size: .; J gene: TRBJ1-3; CDR3 length: 12; CDR3 DNA: TGTGCCAGCAGCTTTGGGGGAAACACCATATATTTT; CDR3 protein: CASSFGGNTIYF
V gene: TRBV19; D gene: TRBD1; clone size: .; J gene: TRBJ2-7; CDR3 length: 14; CDR3 DNA: TGTGCCAGTAGCGGGGACAGGGATAACTACGAGCAGTACTTC; CDR3 protein: CASSGDRDNYEQYF
V gene: TRBV6-1; D gene: TRBD2; clone size: .; J gene: TRBJ2-1; CDR3 length: 17; CDR3 DNA: TGTGCCAGCAGTGACCTTAATAGCGGGAGCTCCTACAATGAGCAGTTCTTC; CDR3 protein: CASSDLNSGSSYNEQFF
V gene: TRBV5-1; D gene: .; clone size: .; J gene: TRBJ1-2; CDR3 length: 13; CDR3 DNA: TGCGCCAGCAGCTCAGGACAGTACTATGGCTACACCTTC; CDR3 protein: CASSSGQYYGYTF
V gene: TRBV5-8; D gene: .; clone size: once; J gene: TRBJ1-4; CDR3 length: 13; CDR3 DNA: TGTGCCAGCAGGAGTGCGCGGAATGAAAAACTGTTTTTT; CDR3 protein: CASRSARNEKLFF
V gene: TRBV5-5; D gene: .; clone size: .; J gene: TRBJ1-4; CDR3 length: 14; CDR3 DNA: TGTGCCAGCAGCTTAGCAAATTTGGATGAAAAACTGTTTTTT; CDR3 protein: CASSLANLDEKLFF
V gene: TRBV15; D gene: TRBD1; clone size: once; J gene: TRBJ2-1; CDR3 length: 16; CDR3 DNA: TGTGCCACCAGCAGCGGACAGGGGGCTTCGTACAATGAGCAGTTCTTC; CDR3 protein: CATSSGQGASYNEQFF
V gene: TRBV19; D gene: TRBD1; clone size: few; J gene: TRBJ1-2; CDR3 length: 12; CDR3 DNA: TGTGCCAGCCGTTCAGGGGGCTATGGCTACACCTTC; CDR3 protein: CASRSGGYGYTF
V gene: TRBV10-2; D gene: .; clone size: .; J gene: TRBJ2-7; CDR3 length: 16; CDR3 DNA: TGCGCCAGCAGTGAGCCCCGGGCGGGGGCTTACTACGAGCAGTACTTC; CDR3 protein: CASSEPRAGAYYEQYF
V gene: TRBV11-3; D gene: .; clone size: .; J gene: TRBJ2-5; CDR3 length: 20; CDR3 DNA: TGTGCCAGCAGCTTAATTTTTCGGGTGTGGCTAGCTAAACAGAAAGAGACCCAGTACTTC; CDR3 protein: CASSLIFRVWLAKQKETQYF
V gene: TRBV27; D gene: .; clone size: once; J gene: TRBJ1-5; CDR3 length: 14; CDR3 DNA: TGTGCCAGCAGTTTAGGGCAGGGGACTCAGCCCCAGCATTTT; CDR3 protein: CASSLGQGTQPQHF
V gene: TRBV4-2; D gene: TRBD1; clone size: once; J gene: TRBJ2-7; CDR3 length: 16; CDR3 DNA: TGTGCCAGCAGCCAATGGGACAGGGGTGCCACCTACGAGCAGTACTTC; CDR3 protein: CASSQWDRGATYEQYF
V gene: TRBV9; D gene: .; clone size: .; J gene: TRBJ2-2; CDR3 length: 13; CDR3 DNA: TGTGCCAGCAGCGTGGGAGCACCCGGGGAGCTGTTTTTT; CDR3 protein: CASSVGAPGELFF
V gene: TRBV9; D gene: TRBD2; clone size: .; J gene: TRBJ2-3; CDR3 length: 15; CDR3 DNA: TGTGCCAGCAGCGTAGTAACTAGCGGCACAGATACGCAGTATTTT; CDR3 protein: CASSVVTSGTDTQYF
V gene: TRBV7-8; D gene: TRBD1; clone size: .; J gene: TRBJ2-2; CDR3 length: 17; CDR3 DNA: TGTGCCAGCAGCTTAGCCCGGGACAGCTTGAACACCGGGGAGCTGTTTTTT; CDR3 protein: CASSLARDSLNTGELFF
V gene: TRBV29-1; D gene: TRBD2; clone size: .; J gene: TRBJ2-1; CDR3 length: 15; CDR3 DNA: TGCAGCGTAACCGCTCTAGCGGGCCCATACAATGAGCAGTTCTTC; CDR3 protein: CSVTALAGPYNEQFF
V gene: TRBV9; D gene: .; clone size: .; J gene: TRBJ2-1; CDR3 length: 11; CDR3 DNA: TGTGCCAGCAGCGTAGGCCTTGAGCAGTTCTTC; CDR3 protein: CASSVGLEQFF
V gene: TRBV9; D gene: .; clone size: .; J gene: TRBJ1-1; CDR3 length: 14; CDR3 DNA: TGTGCCAGCAGCGTAGGGGGGGCGGGCACTGAAGCTTTCTTT; CDR3 protein: CASSVGGAGTEAFF
V gene: TRBV25-1; D gene: .; clone size: once; J gene: TRBJ2-5; CDR3 length: 14; CDR3 DNA: TGTGCCAGCAGTGGGGACGAACGCCAAGAGACCCAGTACTTC; CDR3 protein: CASSGDERQETQYF
V gene: TRBV7-9; D gene: .; clone size: .; J gene: TRBJ1-6; CDR3 length: 16; CDR3 DNA: TGTGCCAGCAGTTCCGCGACAGATCCCTATAATTCACCCCTCCACTTT; CDR3 protein: CASSSATDPYNSPLHF